This T cell receptor beta chain emerged from a study of T cells in Graves' hyperthyroidism and ophthalmopathy. The study, taken as a whole, reports: The model predicted ophthalmopathy a median 6.5 months before onset. Most thyroid clonotypes expanded above 0.001 appeared in blood too.

About this clonotype itself: Its antigen is not known.

Amplification of TCR beta CDR3 regions used RNA as the template. A set of HTBI primers served as the primers for a first-round RT-PCR of the TCR CDR3. Each CDR3 protein gets one entry after TCRdb re-called the multiplex PCR reads with MiXCR. The repertoire holds a few hundred thousand distinct CDR3 sequences, with just under 15% as singletons. Calling Graves' hyperthyroidism stable meant ophthalmopathy did not progress within 18 months. Diagnoses rested on clinical symptoms, serum thyroxine and TRAb, thyroid ultrasound and orbital computed tomography. Per the germline V gene, CDR1 is SGHRS and CDR2 is YFSETQ. V gave up 4 bases and J gave up 0 bases; unmatched junction bases: 7. This CDR3 region has 15 residues.

This sequence joins TRBV5-1 and TRBJ2-7, with TRBD2 identical over 7 bases. The sample taken for sequencing was blood. This receptor was identified in a woman between 25 and 40 years old with Graves' hyperthyroidism. CDR3 residues: CASSAGDTPSYEQYF. For the CDR3, the DNA is TGCGCCAGCAGCGCGGGGGATACTCCCTCCTACGAGCAGTACTTC.